The sequence of this T cell receptor (beta chain) was determined in a study of T-cell reconstitution after alpha-beta-depleted transplantation in children. Molecular barcoding with unique molecular identifiers was used for the TCRbeta library. TCRdb redid the calling of the PCR reads with MiXCR, one entry per CDR3 protein. Of more than 200,000 distinct CDR3 sequences listed, about 24% are singletons. Of note for this clonotype: No antigen is known for it.

Trimming took 5 bases from V and 2 from J, leaving 15 bases between them. Germline V gene sequence: CDR1 SGHRS, CDR2 YFSETQ. The CDR3 consists of 15 residues. Study observations and caveats: Once a year had passed after transplant, T-cell counts and diversity came mostly from newly produced T cells.

The sequence was obtained from a female patient aged 2-9 years who had a stem cell transplant for congenital amegakaryocytic thrombocytopenia, so the T cells may come from the graft donor. The starting material was PBMCs, mostly from graft donor cells, obtained 360 days after TCRalphabeta/CD19-depleted stem cell transplant. The chain carries TRBV5-1 and TRBJ2-3; possibly TRBD1 for D (6 bases). Here the CDR3 DNA reads TGCGCCAGCAGAGAAGGGCCAGGGGACACAGATACGCAGTATTTT. Encoded protein: CASREGPGDTDTQYF.